What follows is one T cell receptor (beta chain) and its context. Generated by immunoSEQ multiplex PCR, the TCRdb table keeps only in-frame clones and is missing some. The repertoire holds tens of thousands of clones, with 70% to 90% as singletons. This sample is drawn from a study of blood T cell repertoires in COVID-19. The specimen sequenced was PBMCs or T cells enriched from blood (not recorded which). The receptor was derived from a woman between 40 and 55 years old with acute COVID-19.

The CDR3 region has the DNA TGTGCCAGCAATATCCTAGGTGGGACCCAGTACTTC. Residues: CASNILGGTQYF. This chain connects TRBV6-5 to TRBJ2-5, with D uncertain. Per germline, CDR1 MNHEY and CDR2 SVGAGI. Deletions cut 7 bases from V and 7 bases from J, with 13 bases between. This CDR3 region has 12 residues.